What follows describes a single T cell receptor beta chain. Its antigen remains unidentified. This CDR3 comprises 14 residues. CDR1 is MNHEY and CDR2 is SVGAGI in the germline V gene. The V end was cut by 4 bases, the J end by 6 bases, with 15 bases between. The data are from a study of shared clonotypes between healthy human individuals. Study-wide findings and caveats: Large sequencing depth failed to make sorted-subset sequencing complete, rarefaction showed.

In the source study's methods: ImmunoSEQ output held junction-only sequences without quality scores, so filtering differed. Measured with immunoSEQ multiplex PCR; TCRdb has only the in-frame clones, and not every one. Clonal size and the V and J genes are those of that table, whereas D and trimming came from the DNA. The sample lists more than 2,000,000 clones, around 94% occurring once. The TCR originated in a man aged 18 to 30 in good health. Input material: naive CD4+ T cells sorted from blood. As to subset: CD45RA+ positively selected. The V and J genes are TRBV6-5 and TRBJ1-2, with no clear D. Here the CDR3 reads CASSSAEWLHGYTF. CDR3 nucleotides: TGTGCCAGCAGTTCAGCGGAATGGCTCCATGGCTACACCTTC.